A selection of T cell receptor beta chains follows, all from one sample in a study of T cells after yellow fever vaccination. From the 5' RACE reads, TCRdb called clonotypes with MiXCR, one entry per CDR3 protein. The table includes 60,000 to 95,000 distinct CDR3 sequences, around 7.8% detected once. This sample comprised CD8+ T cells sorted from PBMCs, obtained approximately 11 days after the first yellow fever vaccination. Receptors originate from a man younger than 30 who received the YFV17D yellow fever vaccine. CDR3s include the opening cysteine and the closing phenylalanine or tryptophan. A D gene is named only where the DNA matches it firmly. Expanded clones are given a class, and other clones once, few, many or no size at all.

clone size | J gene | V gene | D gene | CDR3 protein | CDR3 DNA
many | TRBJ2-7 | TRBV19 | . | CASSIRQDVSYEQYF | TGTGCCAGTAGTATTAGACAGGATGTTTCCTACGAGCAGTACTTC
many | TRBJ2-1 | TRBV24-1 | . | CATSDWGTGSYNEQFF | TGTGCCACCAGTGATTGGGGCACCGGCTCCTACAATGAGCAGTTCTTC
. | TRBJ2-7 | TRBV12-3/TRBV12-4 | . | CASSFIAFLSYEQYF | TGTGCCAGCAGTTTTATCGCTTTTCTCTCCTACGAGCAGTACTTC
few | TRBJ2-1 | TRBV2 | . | CASSVGSSSYNEQFF | TGTGCCAGCAGTGTTGGCAGCAGCTCCTACAATGAGCAGTTCTTC
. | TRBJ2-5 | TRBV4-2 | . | CASSYGVEQETQYF | TGTGCCAGCAGCTACGGAGTGGAGCAAGAGACCCAGTACTTC
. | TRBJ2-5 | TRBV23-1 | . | CASSQYRVETQYF | TGCGCCAGCAGTCAATACAGGGTTGAGACCCAGTACTTC
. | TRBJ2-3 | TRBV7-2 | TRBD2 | CASRDSSGGGDTQYF | TGTGCCAGCAGGGATTCTAGCGGGGGAGGCGATACGCAGTATTTT
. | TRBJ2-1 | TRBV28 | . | CASSPRGVNPNEQFF | TGTGCCAGCAGTCCCCGGGGCGTCAATCCCAATGAGCAGTTCTTC
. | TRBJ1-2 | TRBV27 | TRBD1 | CASGLLTGGLGLAGYTF | TGTGCCAGCGGATTACTGACAGGGGGCCTTGGTTTGGCGGGCTACACCTTC
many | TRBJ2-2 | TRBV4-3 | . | CASSQGGGNTGELFF | TGCGCCAGCAGCCAAGGTGGGGGGAACACCGGGGAGCTGTTTTTT
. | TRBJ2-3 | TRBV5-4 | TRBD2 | CASSLSGGPTDTQYF | TGTGCCAGCAGCTTATCGGGGGGGCCTACAGATACGCAGTATTTT
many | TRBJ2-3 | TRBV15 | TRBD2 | CATSPGTSGLTSTDTQYF | TGTGCCACCAGCCCCGGGACTAGCGGGCTAACTAGCACAGATACGCAGTATTTT
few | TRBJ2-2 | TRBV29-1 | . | CSVRRVNTGELFF | TGCAGCGTGAGACGGGTGAACACCGGGGAGCTGTTTTTT
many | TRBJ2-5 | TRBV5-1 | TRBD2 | CASSLYFSGGAETQYF | TGCGCCAGCAGCTTGTATTTTAGCGGGGGGGCAGAGACCCAGTACTTC
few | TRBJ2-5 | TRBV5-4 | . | CASSLGRSPGETQYF | TGTGCCAGCAGCTTGGGCAGGTCCCCTGGGGAGACCCAGTACTTC
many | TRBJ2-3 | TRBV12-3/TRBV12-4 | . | CASRASSADTQYF | TGTGCCAGCCGAGCTTCCAGCGCAGATACGCAGTATTTT
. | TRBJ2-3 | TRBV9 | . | CASSVFDWTDTQYF | TGTGCCAGCAGCGTTTTCGACTGGACAGATACGCAGTATTTT
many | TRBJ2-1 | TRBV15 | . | CATSRDPQEGQFF | TGTGCCACCAGCAGAGATCCCCAGGAAGGGCAGTTCTTC
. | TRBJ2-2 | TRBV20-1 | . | CSARDPAGRNTGELFF | TGCAGTGCTAGAGATCCGGCAGGGAGGAACACCGGGGAGCTGTTTTTT
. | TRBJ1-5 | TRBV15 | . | CATSTPTPRRGGGQPQHF | TGTGCCACCAGCACCCCCACCCCGCGGAGGGGAGGAGGTCAGCCCCAGCATTTT
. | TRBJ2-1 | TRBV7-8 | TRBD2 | CASSLARDSGGNEQFF | TGTGCCAGCAGCTTAGCGCGGGATAGCGGGGGGAATGAGCAGTTCTTC
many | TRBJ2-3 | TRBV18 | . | CASSPDTDTQYF | TGTGCCAGCAGTCCTGACACAGATACGCAGTATTTT
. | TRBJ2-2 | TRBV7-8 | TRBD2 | CASSPRGGAGTGELFF | TGTGCCAGCAGTCCCCGGGGGGGGGCGGGAACCGGGGAGCTGTTTTTT
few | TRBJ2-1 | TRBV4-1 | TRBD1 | CASSQGTGGPHYSYNEQFF | TGCGCCAGCAGCCAAGGTACAGGGGGCCCTCATTACTCCTACAATGAGCAGTTCTTC
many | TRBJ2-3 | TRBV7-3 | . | CASSPDGGTSTDTQYF | TGTGCCAGCAGCCCAGACGGGGGCACGAGCACAGATACGCAGTATTTT
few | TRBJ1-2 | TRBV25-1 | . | CASSEYSHGYTF | TGTGCCAGCAGTGAATATTCCCATGGCTACACCTTC
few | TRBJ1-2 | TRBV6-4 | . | CASSDSMGGYGYTF | TGTGCCAGCAGTGACTCAATGGGGGGGTATGGCTACACCTTC
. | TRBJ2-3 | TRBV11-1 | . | CASSLVYRRTGYSSTDTQYF | TGTGCCAGCAGCTTAGTTTACAGGCGGACGGGATATTCTAGCACAGATACGCAGTATTTT
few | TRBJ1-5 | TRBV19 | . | CASSMGDGSNQPQHF | TGTGCCAGTAGTATGGGCGACGGTAGCAATCAGCCCCAGCATTTT
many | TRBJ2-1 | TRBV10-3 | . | CAISEKVDEQFF | TGTGCCATCAGTGAAAAGGTGGATGAGCAGTTCTTC
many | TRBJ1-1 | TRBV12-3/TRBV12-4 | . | CASSSGTANTEAFF | TGTGCCAGCAGTTCGGGGACGGCTAACACTGAAGCTTTCTTT
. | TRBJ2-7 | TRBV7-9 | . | CASSALYEQYF | TGTGCCAGCAGCGCCCTCTACGAGCAGTACTTC
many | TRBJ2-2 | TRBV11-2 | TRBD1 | CASIGQGNTGELFF | TGTGCCAGCATCGGACAGGGGAACACCGGGGAGCTGTTTTTT
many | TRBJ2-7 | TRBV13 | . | CASRPESPGGPHEQYF | TGTGCCAGCAGACCGGAGAGTCCGGGCGGGCCGCACGAGCAGTACTTC
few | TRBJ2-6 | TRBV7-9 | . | CAAGGRSDGANVLTF | TGTGCCGCCGGAGGGCGTTCGGATGGGGCCAACGTCCTGACTTTC
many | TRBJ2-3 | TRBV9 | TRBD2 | CASSVGSGASDTQYF | TGTGCCAGCAGCGTAGGTAGCGGGGCCTCCGATACGCAGTATTTT
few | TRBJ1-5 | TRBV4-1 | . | CASSQGNGNQPQHF | TGCGCCAGCAGCCAAGGAAACGGGAATCAGCCCCAGCATTTT
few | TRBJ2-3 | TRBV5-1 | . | CASSLRQGIKDTQYF | TGCGCCAGCAGCTTGCGACAAGGCATTAAAGATACGCAGTATTTT
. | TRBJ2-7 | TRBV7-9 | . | CASSFGLVSSYEQYF | TGTGCCAGCAGCTTTGGCCTCGTGAGCTCCTACGAGCAGTACTTC
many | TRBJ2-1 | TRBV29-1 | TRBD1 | CSVVGTGKINEQFF | TGCAGCGTTGTTGGGACAGGGAAAATCAATGAGCAGTTCTTC
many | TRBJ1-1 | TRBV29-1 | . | CSVRDGYTEAFF | TGCAGCGTCCGGGACGGATACACTGAAGCTTTCTTT